This entry lists 10 T cell receptor beta chains sequenced from one sample in a study of blood T cells in healthy people across ages. Together with a sample-barcoded 5' primer, a J-beta primer mix was included in a second PCR lasting roughly 6 to 12 cycles. From the 5' RACE reads, TCRdb called clonotypes with MiXCR, one entry per CDR3 protein. The data contain around 800,000 distinct CDR3 sequences, 44% of them seen just once; the ten biggest clones take up roughly 19%. The source material was blood. These receptors were obtained from a man in his 60s in good health.

CDR3 sequence (DNA): TGCGCCAGCAGCCAAGAACGGAGCGGATTCTATGGCTACACCTTC. It yields the protein CASSQERSGFYGYTF. The V gene is TRBV4-3, the J gene TRBJ1-2; D unresolved. The CDR3 is made up of 15 amino acids. V lost 0 bases and J lost 4, with 12 bases in between. Germline loops: CDR1 LGHNA, CDR2 YSLEER.

CDR3 loop: CASSNRDNFLNYGYTF. The CDR3 coding sequence is TGTGCCAGCAGCAACCGGGACAACTTTCTAAACTATGGCTACACCTTC. This sequence joins TRBV5-4 and TRBJ1-2, with D possibly being TRBD1 (6 bases). CDR3 length equals 16 residues. V was trimmed by 4 bases and J by 2 bases, leaving 18 bases between them. Per germline, CDR1 SGHNT and CDR2 YYREEE (reference sequence).

This chain links TRBV7-2 with TRBJ2-2; D not resolved. The germline V gene encodes CDR1 SGHTA and CDR2 FQGNSA. Deletions cut 1 base from V and 1 base from J, with 16 bases between. This CDR3 region has 18 residues. This CDR3 is CASSLVSVAQMNTGELFF. The CDR3 nucleotides are TGTGCCAGCAGCTTAGTGAGCGTGGCACAGATGAACACCGGGGAGCTGTTTTTT.

J is TRBJ1-5 and V is TRBV4-3; D uncertain. Trimming cost V 1 base and J 7 bases, with 14 bases left between them. Per germline, CDR1 LGHNA and CDR2 YSLEER. This CDR3 has 15 amino acids. The CDR3: CASSQALSVRQPQHF. Written as DNA, the CDR3 is TGCGCCAGCAGCCAAGCTCTGTCAGTTCGGCAGCCCCAGCATTTT.

The chain employs TRBV13 and TRBJ2-1, with 10 bases aligning to TRBD2. Germline CDR1 reads PRHDT; CDR2 reads FYEKMQ (reference sequence). V trimming: 4 bases; J trimming: 2 bases; junction bases outside the gene matches: 8. The CDR3 has 17 amino acids. The CDR3 reads CASSWDSGGKTYNEQFF. The CDR3 bases are TGTGCCAGCAGCTGGGATAGCGGGGGGAAAACCTACAATGAGCAGTTCTTC.

As concerns this clonotype: Mismatch with germline at one junction end may stem from a read error. The CDR3 loop is CANSPDRGNTDTQYF. The CDR3 DNA is TGCGCCAACAGCCCGGACAGGGGAAACACAGATACGCAGTATTTT. J is TRBJ2-3 and V is TRBV5-1; 9 bases agree with TRBD1. The CDR3 runs 15 residues. In germline, CDR1 is SGHRS, CDR2 YFSETQ.

Comments on this clonotype: This may stem from a read error, because a much larger clone lies one nucleotide away. J is TRBJ2-7 and V is TRBV4-3, with D unclear. The germline V gene has CDR1 LGHNA and CDR2 YSLEER. V shed 1 base and J shed 0 bases, with 7 bases lying between them. The CDR3 is made up of 14 amino acids. CDR3 residues: CASSQVTLSYEQYF. The CDR3 DNA is TGCGCCAGCAGCCAAGTTACTCTCTCCTACGAGCAGTACTTC.

In its sample, this clonotype was seen a few times. The rearrangement links TRBV7-2 to TRBJ2-1, with 8 bases aligning to TRBD2. J lost 7 bases, V lost 1 base, and 12 bases had no gene match. CDR1 is SGHTA, CDR2 FQGNSA, per germline. This CDR3 has 17 amino acids. In nucleotides, the CDR3 is TGTGCCAGCAGCTTAGGCGGGAAGCGGGGGCCTATAAATGAGCAGTTCTTC. It yields the protein CASSLGGKRGPINEQFF.

The chain recombines TRBV24-1 with TRBJ2-5; TRBD2 might be the D (6 bases). Germline V gene lookup returns CDR1 KGHDR and CDR2 SFDVKD. The CDR3 consists of 13 residues. Trimming shortened V by 2 bases and J by 3 bases, and 6 bases separated the two germline ends. The CDR3 sequence is CATSDWEEETQYF. The CDR3 bases are TGTGCCACCAGTGATTGGGAGGAAGAGACCCAGTACTTC.

In DNA form, the CDR3 reads TGTGCCAGCAGTACAGGGGTCAATAATTCACCCCTCCACTTT. Translated, it gives CASSTGVNNSPLHF. This rearrangement joins TRBV7-3 to TRBJ1-6, with 7 bases identical to TRBD1. The V gene's germline CDR1 is SGHTA and CDR2 FQGTGA. Trimming removed 6 bases from V and 5 bases from J; junction bases left unmatched: 4. This CDR3 contains 14 residues.